Below are 19 T cell receptor beta chains sequenced from a single sample in a study of T cells in Graves' hyperthyroidism and ophthalmopathy. Amplification targeted TCR beta CDR3 regions from RNA transcripts. A first-round RT-PCR of the TCR CDR3 used the HTBI primer set. TCRdb reanalysed the multiplex PCR reads using MiXCR and keeps one entry per CDR3 protein. Of under 350,000 distinct CDR3 sequences listed, around 15% are singletons. Sample: blood. The receptor set was obtained from a woman in her sixties with Graves' ophthalmopathy.

There are a few counts of this clonotype. The gene calls are TRBV13 and TRBJ2-2; tentatively, D is TRBD1 (6 bases). Germline V gene sequence: CDR1 PRHDT, CDR2 FYEKMQ (reference sequence). V lost 2 bases to trimming and J lost 4 bases, with 8 bases between them. The CDR3 runs to 14 residues. The CDR3 sequence: CASSLQGSTGELFF. The CDR3, as DNA: TGTGCCAGCAGCTTACAGGGGTCCACCGGGGAGCTGTTTTTT.

In its sample, this clonotype was seen many times. The chain carries TRBV2 and TRBJ1-1; D might be TRBD1 (5 bases). The CDR3 has 13 residues. From germline, CDR1 is SNHLY and CDR2 FYNNEI. The V end lost 4 bases, the J end lost 4 bases, and 10 bases lay between the germline ends. The DNA for the CDR3 is TGTGCCAGCAGTGTAGGGGCCGGCACTGAAGCTTTCTTT. Encoded protein: CASSVGAGTEAFF.

This clonotype has a count of ten or more. This rearrangement joins TRBV29-1 to TRBJ2-7, with a possible D match to TRBD1 (6 bases). In germline, CDR1 is SQVTM, CDR2 ANQGSEA. This CDR3 region has 12 residues. The ends were cut back, 5 bases at V and 0 bases at J, with 8 bases in the middle. The CDR3 DNA is TGCAGCGTTTGGACAGACTCCTACGAGCAGTACTTC. It yields the protein CSVWTDSYEQYF.

The rearrangement uses TRBV6-1 and TRBJ2-5; 7 bases fit TRBD1. Trimming removed 8 bases from V and 1 base from J; junction bases left unmatched: 4. The CDR3 totals 13 residues. In germline, CDR1 is MNHNS, CDR2 SASEGT. CDR3 sequence (DNA): TGTGCCAGCTCGACAGGGCCCCAAGAGACCCAGTACTTC. It specifies CASSTGPQETQYF.

This clonotype was counted at least ten times. The V call is TRBV7-8, the J call TRBJ2-3, with 8 positions matching TRBD1. This CDR3 spans 15 amino acids. Trimming took 5 bases from V and 6 from J; bases not matched to a gene: 10. Germline V CDR1 and CDR2: SGHVS, FQNEAQ. Here the CDR3 DNA reads TGTGCCAGCAGCATACAGCCAGGGGGCGCGGATACGCAGTATTTT. Translated: CASSIQPGGADTQYF.

J is TRBJ1-4 and V is TRBV2; 8 positions match TRBD1. V shed 5 bases and J 10 bases; nucleotides not matched to a gene: 12. The CDR3 has 15 residues. CDR1 and CDR2 from the germline V gene are SNHLY and FYNNEI. This chain's CDR3 is CASSNRGQGTGKLFF. CDR3 bases: TGTGCCAGCAGTAATCGAGGACAGGGTACGGGAAAACTGTTTTTT.

This clonotype was detected ten times or more. The V call is TRBV5-1, the J call TRBJ1-2; 11 bases line up with TRBD1. The germline gives CDR1 SGHRS, CDR2 YFSETQ. The CDR3 is 15 residues long. Trimming removed 0 bases from V and 7 bases from J; junction bases left unmatched: 5. The CDR3 is CASSLDWTGGIGYTF. CDR3 DNA sequence: TGCGCCAGCAGCTTGGATTGGACAGGGGGCATTGGCTACACCTTC.

This clonotype was found a few times. CDR3 nucleotides: TGTGCCACCAGACCAGCGGGGGGTAGGGATACGCAGTATTTT. It codes for CATRPAGGRDTQYF. The gene calls are TRBV15 and TRBJ2-3; TRBD2 matches 9 bases. This CDR3 is 14 amino acids long. V shed 6 bases and J 6 bases; nucleotides not matched to a gene: 7. Germline loops: CDR1 LNHNV, CDR2 YYDKDF (reference sequence).

Many counts were recorded for this clonotype. V is TRBV30 and J is TRBJ2-1; 8 nucleotides align to TRBD2. V lost 4 bases, J lost 10 bases, and 3 bases stayed unmatched. Germline assignment: CDR1 GTSNPN and CDR2 SVGIG (reference sequence). This CDR3 spans 11 amino acids. The CDR3 bases are TGTGCCTGGACTGCTAGCGGGGAGCAGTTCTTC. This codes for CAWTASGEQFF.

This clonotype came up many times. The chain carries TRBV6-6 and TRBJ2-1; no reliable D call. V was shortened by 0 bases and J by 12 bases, with 12 bases between the two germline ends. The CDR3 loop spans 13 amino acids. Germline V gene sequence: CDR1 MNHNY, CDR2 SVGAGI (reference sequence). DNA for the CDR3: TGTGCCAGCAGTTACTCACCCAGAATCTGGCAGTTCTTC. Protein sequence: CASSYSPRIWQFF.

This clonotype came up many times. The CDR3 sequence: CASSLRLEGTEAFF. CDR3 sequence (DNA): TGTGCCAGCAGTTTGAGGTTGGAGGGCACTGAAGCTTTCTTT. V and J are TRBV12-3 or TRBV12-4 and TRBJ1-1; no clear D. The CDR3 spans 14 residues. Between the trimmed V and J ends, which lost 3 bases and 4 bases, there was a span of 12 bases.

The table lists this clonotype with a few counts. The gene calls are TRBV4-3 and TRBJ2-2; TRBD2 agrees at 7 bases. V was pared by 5 bases and J by 3 bases, with 9 bases of the junction left unmatched. There are 16 residues in the CDR3. Germline CDR1 LGHNA, CDR2 YSLEER. Here the CDR3 reads CASSVSASGYTGELFF. The CDR3 DNA reads TGCGCCAGCAGCGTTTCAGCTAGCGGCTACACCGGGGAGCTGTTTTTT.

The chain employs TRBV20-1 and TRBJ2-1, with D tentatively TRBD1 (7 bases). Germline lookup yields CDR1 DFQATT and CDR2 SNEGSKA (reference sequence). CDR3 length equals 15 residues. V was shortened by 6 bases and J by 2 bases, with 17 bases between the two germline ends. As DNA, the CDR3 is TGCAGTGCCCGGAGGGGGCCCTCCGCCTACAATGAGCAGTTCTTC. Protein product: CSARRGPSAYNEQFF.

This clonotype has at least ten counts. V gene TRBV18 combines with J gene TRBJ2-5; a weak D match, TRBD1 (5 bases). Trimming removed 6 bases at V and 1 base at J, with 12 bases between. Germline CDR1 reads KGHSH; CDR2 reads LQKENI. CDR3 size: 14 residues. The CDR3 region has the DNA TGTGCCAGCTCTCTCGACAGACTCCAAGAGACCCAGTACTTC. Its protein is CASSLDRLQETQYF.

There are many counts of this clonotype. The chain uses TRBV11-2 and TRBJ2-3; D is ambiguous. V was trimmed by 4 bases and J by 0 bases, leaving 14 bases between them. CDR1 and CDR2 from the germline V gene are SGHAT and FQNNGV. The CDR3 loop spans 16 amino acids. CDR3 loop: CASSSLTRRSTDTQYF. The CDR3 coding sequence is TGTGCCAGCAGCTCGTTGACAAGACGAAGCACAGATACGCAGTATTTT.

This clonotype was seen repeatedly, ten times or more. The CDR3 reads CASSYSARDRDDGYTF. In DNA, the CDR3 is TGTGCCAGCAGTTACTCCGCCCGGGACAGAGACGATGGCTACACCTTC. The chain has TRBV6-2 or TRBV6-3 and TRBJ1-2; 7 nucleotides agree with TRBD1. J was trimmed by 6 bases and V by 0 bases; bases with no gene match: 10. Germline CDR1 and CDR2: MNHEY and SVGEGT. The CDR3 length is 16 residues.

This clonotype was recorded at least ten times. This chain connects TRBV3-1 to TRBJ2-5; D might be TRBD2 (6 bases). The CDR3 is 14 residues long. CDR1 LGHDT and CDR2 YNNKEL come from the germline V gene (reference sequence). With 5 bases removed from V and 5 bases from J, the gap between germline ends came to 15 bases. The CDR3 DNA reads TGTGCCAGCAGCGCGCGGGGTGATCCTGAGACCCAGTACTTC. This codes for CASSARGDPETQYF.

This clonotype was seen many times. The rearrangement joins TRBV7-9 to TRBJ1-5; the match to TRBD1 covers 8 bases. Per the germline V gene, CDR1 is SEHNR and CDR2 is FQNEAQ (reference sequence). The CDR3 contains 15 residues. The V segment lost 5 bases and the J segment 4 bases; nucleotides outside the gene matches: 7. The CDR3 DNA reads TGTGCCAGCAGCCGGTCCCGGGACAGGAATCAGCCCCAGCATTTT. It is translated as CASSRSRDRNQPQHF. The full variable domain, rest sourced from reference TRBV7-9 and TRBJ1-5, is DTGVSQNPRHKITKRGQNVTFRCDPISEHNRLYWYRQTLGQGPEFLTYFQNEAQLEKSRLLSDRFSAERPKGSFSTLEIQRTEQGDSAMYLCASSRSRDRNQPQHFGDGTRLSIL.

This clonotype came up a few times. V gene TRBV19 combines with J gene TRBJ2-5; D call uncertain. V was cut by 3 bases and J by 0 bases, with 17 bases left in between. The CDR3 is 17 amino acids. From germline, CDR1 is LNHDA and CDR2 SQIVND (reference sequence). The CDR3, as DNA: TGTGCCAGTAGTATGTTTGGGCGACACCCGTACCAAGAGACCCAGTACTTC. Amino acids: CASSMFGRHPYQETQYF. The whole variable domain, filled in from reference TRBV19 and TRBJ2-5, reads DGGITQSPKYLFRKEGQNVTLSCEQNLNHDAMYWYRQDPGQGLRLIYYSQIVNDFQKGDIAEGYSVSREKKESFPLTVTSAQKNPTAFYLCASSMFGRHPYQETQYFGPGTRLLVL.